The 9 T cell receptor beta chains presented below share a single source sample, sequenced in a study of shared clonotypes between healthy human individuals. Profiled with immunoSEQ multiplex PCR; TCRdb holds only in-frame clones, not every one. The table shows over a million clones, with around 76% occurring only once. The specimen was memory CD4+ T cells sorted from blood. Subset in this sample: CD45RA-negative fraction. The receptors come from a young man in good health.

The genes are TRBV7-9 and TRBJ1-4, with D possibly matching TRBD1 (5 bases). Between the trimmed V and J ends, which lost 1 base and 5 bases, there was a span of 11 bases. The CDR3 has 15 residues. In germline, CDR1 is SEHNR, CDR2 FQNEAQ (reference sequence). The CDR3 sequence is CASSLGDAENEKLFF. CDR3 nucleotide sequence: TGTGCCAGCAGCTTAGGGGACGCAGAAAATGAAAAACTGTTTTTT.

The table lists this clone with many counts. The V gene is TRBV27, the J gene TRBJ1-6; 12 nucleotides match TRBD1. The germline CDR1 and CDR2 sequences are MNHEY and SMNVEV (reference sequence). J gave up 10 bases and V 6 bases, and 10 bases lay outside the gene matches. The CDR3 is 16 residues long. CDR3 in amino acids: CASRKPGQGAGSPLHF. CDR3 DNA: TGTGCCAGCAGAAAACCGGGACAGGGGGCTGGATCACCCCTCCACTTT.

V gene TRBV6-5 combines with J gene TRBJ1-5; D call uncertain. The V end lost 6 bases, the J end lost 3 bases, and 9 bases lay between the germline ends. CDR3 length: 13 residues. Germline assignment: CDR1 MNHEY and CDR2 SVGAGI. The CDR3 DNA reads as TGTGCCAGCAGACTCGACAACAATCAGCCCCAGCATTTT. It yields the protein CASRLDNNQPQHF.

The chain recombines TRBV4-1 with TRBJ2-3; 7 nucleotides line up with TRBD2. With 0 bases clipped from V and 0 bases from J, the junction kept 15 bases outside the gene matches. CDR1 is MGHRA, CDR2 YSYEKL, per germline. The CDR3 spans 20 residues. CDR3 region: CASSQDQGLAEDPSTDTQYF. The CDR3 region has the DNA TGCGCCAGCAGCCAAGATCAGGGTCTAGCGGAGGACCCAAGCACAGATACGCAGTATTTT.

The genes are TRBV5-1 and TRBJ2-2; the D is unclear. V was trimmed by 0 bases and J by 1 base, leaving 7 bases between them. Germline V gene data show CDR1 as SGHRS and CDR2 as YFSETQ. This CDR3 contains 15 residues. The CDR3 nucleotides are TGCGCCAGCAGCTTGGCCGGCGGGAACACCGGGGAGCTGTTTTTT. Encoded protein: CASSLAGGNTGELFF.

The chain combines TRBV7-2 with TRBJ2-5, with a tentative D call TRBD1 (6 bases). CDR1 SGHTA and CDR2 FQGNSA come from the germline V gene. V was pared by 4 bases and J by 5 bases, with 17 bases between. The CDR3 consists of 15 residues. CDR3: CASSWGRTERETQYF. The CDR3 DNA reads TGTGCCAGCAGCTGGGGGCGGACGGAGCGGGAGACCCAGTACTTC.

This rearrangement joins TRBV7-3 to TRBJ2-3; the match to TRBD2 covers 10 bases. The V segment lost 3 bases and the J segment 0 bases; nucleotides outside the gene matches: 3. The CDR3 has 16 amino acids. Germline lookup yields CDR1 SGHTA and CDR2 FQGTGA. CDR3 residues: CASSFGTSESTDTQYF. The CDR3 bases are TGTGCCAGCAGCTTTGGGACTAGCGAAAGCACAGATACGCAGTATTTT.

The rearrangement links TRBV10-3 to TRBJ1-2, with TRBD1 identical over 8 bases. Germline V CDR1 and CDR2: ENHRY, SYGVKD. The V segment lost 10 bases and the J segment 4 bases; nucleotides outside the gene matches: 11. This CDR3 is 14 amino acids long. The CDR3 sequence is CATSLGQESYGYTF. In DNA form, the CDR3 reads TGTGCCACCTCCCTGGGACAGGAAAGCTATGGCTACACCTTC.

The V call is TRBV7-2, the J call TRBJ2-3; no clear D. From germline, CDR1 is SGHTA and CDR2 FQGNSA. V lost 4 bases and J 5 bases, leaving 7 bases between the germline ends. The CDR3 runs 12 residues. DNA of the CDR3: TGTGCCAGCAGCTCAGGATTAGATACGCAGTATTTT. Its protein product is CASSSGLDTQYF.